This TCR beta chain was captured by sequencing in a study of blood T cell repertoires in COVID-19. Study-level information: Spain, Italy and the United States supplied samples that represented acute and convalescent COVID-19. PBMCs, B-cell-depleted T cells, or T cells provided the cDNA or gDNA that made up the material.

Original analysis: It was from reference gene primer amplification that nucleated cell counts were estimated. The data were produced by immunoSEQ multiplex PCR, yet TCRdb's version contains in-frame clones alone and is incomplete. D and trimming come from the DNA, and the V and J calls and clone size come from that table. The table lists roughly 290,000 clones, about nine tenths of them singletons. V gave up 1 base and J gave up 3 bases, with 9 bases separating them. Germline CDR1 reads SEHNR; CDR2 reads FQNEAQ (reference sequence). The CDR3 is 14 amino acids. The TCR comes from a woman in her fifties or sixties with acute or convalescent COVID-19. V usage is TRBV7-9 and J usage is TRBJ1-2; possible D gene TRBD1, 6 bases. Specimen: peripheral blood. The CDR3 here is CASSLGGGDYGYTF. The CDR3 coding sequence is TGTGCCAGCAGCTTAGGTGGGGGCGACTATGGCTACACCTTC.